These T cell receptor beta chains were read from a single sample in a study of T cells after yellow fever vaccination. TCRdb recomputed calls from the 5' RACE reads with MiXCR, one row per CDR3 protein. The sample gives a few hundred thousand distinct CDR3 sequences, 5.5% to 8.5% of which show up once; approximately 0.99% is in the top ten. Sequencing was performed on CD4+ T cells sorted from PBMCs, taken on the day of the yellow fever booster vaccination. These receptors were obtained from a man in his thirties or forties who received the YFV17D yellow fever vaccine. CDR3s include the opening cysteine and the closing phenylalanine or tryptophan. D genes are given only for firm matches. Not all rows give a size; the values are once, few, many and, for expanded clones, a class.

d_call: NA
v_call: TRBV11-2
j_call: TRBJ2-2
clone_size: few
cdr3_nt: TGTGCCAGCAGCCCCACTATCGGGAGCTCCACCGGGGAGCTGTTTTTT
cdr3_aa: CASSPTIGSSTGELFF

d_call: TRBD2
v_call: TRBV7-7
j_call: TRBJ2-1
clone_size: many
cdr3_nt: TGTGCTAGCAGCCAAGGGAGCGGGAGAGGTGAGCAGTTCTTC
cdr3_aa: CASSQGSGRGEQFF

d_call: TRBD2
v_call: TRBV7-9
j_call: TRBJ2-5
clone_size: once
cdr3_nt: TGTGCCAGCAGCTTTAGCGGGAGGACCCCCCCGGGGACCCAGTACTTC
cdr3_aa: CASSFSGRTPPGTQYF

d_call: TRBD2
v_call: TRBV5-1
j_call: TRBJ2-7
clone_size: many
cdr3_nt: TGCGCCAGCAGCGGTTCGACTAGCGGGAGGGATGGCTACGAGCAGTACTTC
cdr3_aa: CASSGSTSGRDGYEQYF

d_call: NA
v_call: TRBV19
j_call: TRBJ2-2
clone_size: many
cdr3_nt: TGTGCCAGTAGTTCAACCCTCCTCGGGGAGCTGTTTTTT
cdr3_aa: CASSSTLLGELFF

d_call: TRBD1
v_call: TRBV5-6
j_call: TRBJ1-1
clone_size: few
cdr3_nt: TGTGCCAGCAGCTTACGGGGACAGGGGATTCCGGTATATTCCATGAACACTGAAGCTTTCTTT
cdr3_aa: CASSLRGQGIPVYSMNTEAFF

d_call: NA
v_call: TRBV3-1
j_call: TRBJ1-2
clone_size: few
cdr3_nt: TGTGCCAGCAGCCAAGGCTATCCGGGACTCTATGGCTACACCTTC
cdr3_aa: CASSQGYPGLYGYTF

d_call: TRBD2
v_call: TRBV6-1
j_call: TRBJ2-5
clone_size: few
cdr3_nt: TGTGCCAGCAGGACTAGCACGCGCCAAGAGACCCAGTACTTC
cdr3_aa: CASRTSTRQETQYF

d_call: NA
v_call: TRBV20-1
j_call: TRBJ1-6
clone_size: few
cdr3_nt: TGCAGTGCTAGTCGGTTAGGTTATAATTCACCCCTCCACTTT
cdr3_aa: CSASRLGYNSPLHF

d_call: NA
v_call: TRBV28
j_call: TRBJ2-2
clone_size: few
cdr3_nt: TGTGCCAGCACAGATAGGATCTCAGGCGCCGGGGAGCTGTTTTTT
cdr3_aa: CASTDRISGAGELFF

d_call: NA
v_call: TRBV7-8
j_call: TRBJ1-4
clone_size: few
cdr3_nt: TGTGCCAGCAGCTTATCAACTAATGAAAAACTGTTTTTT
cdr3_aa: CASSLSTNEKLFF

d_call: NA
v_call: TRBV7-9
j_call: TRBJ1-6
clone_size: many
cdr3_nt: TGTGCCAGCGCTATAGGTCAAGGGTCACCCCTCCACTTT
cdr3_aa: CASAIGQGSPLHF

d_call: TRBD2
v_call: TRBV5-1
j_call: TRBJ2-5
clone_size: NA
cdr3_nt: TGCGCCAGCAGCTCGGGACTAGCGGCGCTCCAAGAGACCCAGTACTTC
cdr3_aa: CASSSGLAALQETQYF

d_call: NA
v_call: TRBV7-6
j_call: TRBJ1-1
clone_size: few
cdr3_nt: TGTGCCAGCAGCTTGGGGGACTCGCCGAACACTGAAGCTTTCTTT
cdr3_aa: CASSLGDSPNTEAFF

d_call: NA
v_call: TRBV20-1
j_call: TRBJ1-2
clone_size: many
cdr3_nt: TGCAGTGCTAGGGGCAGAAGCTATGGCTACACCTTC
cdr3_aa: CSARGRSYGYTF

d_call: NA
v_call: TRBV6-2/TRBV6-3
j_call: TRBJ2-1
clone_size: NA
cdr3_nt: TGTGCCAGCAGTTATAGGGGGAGGGATAACAATGAGCAGTTCTTC
cdr3_aa: CASSYRGRDNNEQFF

d_call: NA
v_call: TRBV7-9
j_call: TRBJ2-1
clone_size: many
cdr3_nt: TGTGCCAGCAGCAGAACTACGTCCAATGAGCAGTTCTTC
cdr3_aa: CASSRTTSNEQFF

d_call: NA
v_call: TRBV20-1
j_call: TRBJ2-1
clone_size: few
cdr3_nt: TGCAGTGCTAGAGAGCCTACTCTCTACAATGAGCAGTTCTTC
cdr3_aa: CSAREPTLYNEQFF

d_call: NA
v_call: TRBV5-1
j_call: TRBJ2-3
clone_size: many
cdr3_nt: TGCGCCAGCAGCTTGATGGCCGAGCAGTATTTT
cdr3_aa: CASSLMAEQYF